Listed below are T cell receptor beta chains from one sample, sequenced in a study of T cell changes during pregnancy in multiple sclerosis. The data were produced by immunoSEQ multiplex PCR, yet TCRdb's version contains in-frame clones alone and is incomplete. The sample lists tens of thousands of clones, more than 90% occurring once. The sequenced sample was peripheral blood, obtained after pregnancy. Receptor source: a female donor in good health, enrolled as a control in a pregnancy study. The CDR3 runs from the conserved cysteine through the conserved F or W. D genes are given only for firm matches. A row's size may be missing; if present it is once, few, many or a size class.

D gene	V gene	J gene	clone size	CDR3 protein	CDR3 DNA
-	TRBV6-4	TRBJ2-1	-	CASSEAREAYNEQFF	TGTGCCAGCAGTGAGGCCAGGGAAGCCTACAATGAGCAGTTCTTC
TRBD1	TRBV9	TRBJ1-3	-	CASSVRDRGNTIYF	TGTGCCAGCAGCGTCAGGGACAGGGGAAACACCATATATTTT
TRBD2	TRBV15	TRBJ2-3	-	CATSRDLGTRSSADTQYF	TGTGCCACCAGCAGAGATCTCGGGACTAGGTCCTCGGCGGATACGCAGTATTTT
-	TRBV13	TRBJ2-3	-	CASSFSSTDTQYF	TGTGCCAGCAGCTTTTCTAGCACAGATACGCAGTATTTT
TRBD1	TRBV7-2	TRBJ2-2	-	CASSSGQVSGELFF	TGTGCCAGCAGCTCTGGACAGGTATCCGGGGAGCTGTTTTTT
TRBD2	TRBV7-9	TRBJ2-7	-	CASSSPRLAGPHSYEQYF	TGTGCCAGCAGCTCCCCCCGACTAGCGGGACCCCACTCCTACGAGCAGTACTTC
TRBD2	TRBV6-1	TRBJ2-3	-	CASSEAGGSLDTQYF	TGTGCCAGCAGTGAAGCTGGCGGGAGTTTAGATACGCAGTATTTT
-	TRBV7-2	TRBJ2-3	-	CASSTPGSTDTQYF	TGTGCCAGCAGCACGCCTGGCTCCACAGATACGCAGTATTTT
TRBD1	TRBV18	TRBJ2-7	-	CASSAGGYEQYF	TGTGCCAGCTCAGCAGGGGGCTACGAGCAGTACTTC
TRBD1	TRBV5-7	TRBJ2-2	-	CASSLRDRGTGELFF	TGTGCCAGCAGCTTACGGGACAGGGGCACCGGGGAGCTGTTTTTT
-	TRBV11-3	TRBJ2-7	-	CASSLYEQYF	TGTGCCAGCAGCCTTTATGAGCAGTACTTC
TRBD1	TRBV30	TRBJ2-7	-	CAWSNRDRPSYEQYF	TGTGCCTGGAGCAATAGGGACAGACCCTCCTACGAGCAGTACTTC
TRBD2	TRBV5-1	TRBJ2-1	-	CASSLYLGLAYNEQFF	TGCGCCAGCAGCTTGTACCTTGGACTAGCCTACAATGAGCAGTTCTTC
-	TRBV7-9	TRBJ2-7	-	CASSQPGYEQYF	TGTGCCAGCAGCCAACCAGGCTACGAGCAGTACTTC
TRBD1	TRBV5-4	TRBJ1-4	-	CASSSDRGSEKLFF	TGTGCCAGCAGCTCGGACAGGGGGAGTGAAAAACTGTTTTTT
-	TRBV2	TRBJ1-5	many	CASKTMGPNQPQHF	TGTGCCAGCAAAACAATGGGGCCGAATCAGCCCCAGCATTTT
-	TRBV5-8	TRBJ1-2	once	CASSFRTAGISYTF	TGTGCCAGCAGCTTCCGGACAGCCGGAATTAGCTACACCTTC
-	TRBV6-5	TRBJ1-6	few	CASSYSGGYNSPLHF	TGTGCCAGCAGTTACTCAGGGGGCTATAATTCACCCCTCCACTTT
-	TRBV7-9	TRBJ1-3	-	CASSSGAGNTIYF	TGTGCCAGCAGTTCAGGGGCTGGAAACACCATATATTTT
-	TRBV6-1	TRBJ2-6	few	CASSEGGGSGANVLTF	TGTGCCAGCAGTGAAGGAGGTGGCTCTGGGGCCAACGTCCTGACTTTC
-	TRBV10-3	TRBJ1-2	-	CAISEPTLQGGYTF	TGTGCCATCAGCGAACCGACCCTTCAGGGTGGCTACACCTTC
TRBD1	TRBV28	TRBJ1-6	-	CASSPPGTGVSPLHF	TGTGCCAGCAGCCCGCCCGGGACAGGGGTATCACCCCTCCACTTT
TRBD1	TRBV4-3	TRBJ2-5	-	CASSQRPGGASTQYF	TGCGCCAGCAGCCAAAGACCAGGGGGCGCTTCCACCCAGTACTTC
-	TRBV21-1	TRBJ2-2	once	CASSNRLAGGQNTGELFF	TGTGCCAGCAGCAACCGACTAGCGGGAGGGCAAAACACCGGGGAGCTGTTTTTT
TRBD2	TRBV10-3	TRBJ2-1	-	CAIGERAGDYNEQFF	TGTGCCATCGGGGAACGAGCGGGAGACTACAATGAGCAGTTCTTC
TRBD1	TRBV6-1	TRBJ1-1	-	CASSEGGGSTEAFF	TGTGCCAGCAGTGAAGGAGGGGGCAGCACTGAAGCTTTCTTT
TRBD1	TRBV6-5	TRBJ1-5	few	CASSATGNQPQHF	TGTGCCAGCAGCGCGACAGGGAATCAGCCCCAGCATTTT
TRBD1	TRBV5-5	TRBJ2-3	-	CASSFGQGADTQYF	TGTGCCAGCAGCTTCGGACAGGGCGCAGATACGCAGTATTTT
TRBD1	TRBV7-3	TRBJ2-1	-	CASSLDRAYYNEQFF	TGTGCCAGCAGCTTGGACAGGGCTTACTACAATGAGCAGTTCTTC
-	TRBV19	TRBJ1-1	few	CASSIEMSTEAFF	TGTGCCAGTAGTATCGAGATGAGCACTGAAGCTTTCTTT
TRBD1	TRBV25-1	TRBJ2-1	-	CASSLGQDSSYNEQFF	TGTGCCAGCAGTCTCGGACAGGATAGCTCCTACAATGAGCAGTTCTTC